The clone carrying this T cell receptor beta chain was picked up one time. Its antigen is unidentified. This specimen belongs to a study of memory CD4+ T cells and cytomegalovirus serostatus. Background on the study: This sample comes from healthy Belgian adults, fewer than 10 CMV seropositive, around 26 seronegative. Study-wide findings and caveats: CMV serostatus prediction reached median AUC approximately 0.95, or 0.91 with US-trained model.

The sort gate was single viable CD3+CD4+CD8-CD45RO+ cells for memory CD4+ T cells. Donors' CMV status reflects serum IgG against pp150, pp28, p38, p52. Trimming took off 6 bases at V and 3 bases at J, with 17 bases between the two ends. The CDR3 is made up of 14 amino acids. Germline V gene lookup returns CDR1 SQVTM and CDR2 ANQGSEA. Clones were sequenced by immunoSEQ multiplex PCR, and TCRdb holds only the in-frame ones, with some missing. The sample consists of around 45,000 clones, about three quarters of them appearing once. This chain connects TRBV29-1 to TRBJ2-5, with D hard to call. The sequence came from an adult in good health and CMV-seronegative. The specimen sequenced was memory CD4+ T cells from blood. DNA of the CDR3: TGCAGCGTGATCTGGGCGAGCGTTGAAGAGACCCAGTACTTC. Residues: CSVIWASVEETQYF.